This T cell receptor (beta chain) was sequenced during a study of cytomegalovirus exposure and HLA in healthy donors. Study-wide context: Prior work identified 117 million unique TCR beta sequences in about 179 million T cells. Findings of the study overall: It was 164 TCR beta chains that were listed as cytomegalovirus-associated. Presence/absence analyses took donor sequencing depth as roughly uniform.

About this clone itself: Its cognate antigen is unknown.

The germline V gene has CDR1 SGHTA and CDR2 FQGTGA. V was pared by 4 bases and J by 1 base, with 6 bases of the junction left unmatched. This CDR3 comprises 15 residues. This PCR relied on a set of 60 Vbeta primers and 13 Jbeta primers. Repertoires were generated with immunoSEQ multiplex PCR, while TCRdb's copy carries only in-frame clones and drops some. The repertoire has approximately 99,000 clones, 75% to 85% of them found once; the top ten carry around 3%. The sample consisted of PBMCs. The source of this sequence is a male donor in good health and CMV-seropositive. The chain combines TRBV7-3 with TRBJ2-5; 7 bases match TRBD2. This CDR3 reads CASSSQRGRQETQYF. In DNA, the CDR3 is TGTGCCAGCAGCTCACAGCGGGGCCGCCAAGAGACCCAGTACTTC.